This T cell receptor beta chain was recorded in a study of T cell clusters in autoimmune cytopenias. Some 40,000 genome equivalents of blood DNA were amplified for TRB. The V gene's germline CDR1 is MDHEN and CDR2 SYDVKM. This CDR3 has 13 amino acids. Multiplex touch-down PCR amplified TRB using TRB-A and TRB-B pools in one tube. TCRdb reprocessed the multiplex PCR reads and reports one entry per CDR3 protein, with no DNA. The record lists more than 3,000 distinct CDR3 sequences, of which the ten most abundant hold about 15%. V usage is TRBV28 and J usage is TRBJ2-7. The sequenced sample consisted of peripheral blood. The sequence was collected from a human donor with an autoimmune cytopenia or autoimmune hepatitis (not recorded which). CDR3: CASSSLNSYEQYF. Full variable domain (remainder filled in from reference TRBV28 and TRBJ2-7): DVKVTQSSRYLVKRTGEKVFLECVQDMDHENMFWYRQDPGLGLRLIYFSYDVKMKEKGDIPEGYSVSREKKERFSLILESASTNQTSMYLCASSSLNSYEQYFGPGTRLTVT.